A selection of T cell receptor beta chains follows, all from one sample in a study of shared clonotypes between healthy human individuals. Only in-frame clones appear in the TCRdb table, and some are missing; sequencing was by immunoSEQ multiplex PCR. The sample lists 950,000 to 1,300,000 clones; about 80% were seen once. The specimen sequenced was memory CD4+ T cells sorted from blood. These receptors were obtained from a man aged 18 to 30 in good health. Both conserved end residues are part of each CDR3. Each record gives: J gene, V gene, D gene, clone size, CDR3 length, CDR3 protein, CDR3 DNA. The D gene is left open where the match is weak. Where a row states a size, it is once, few, many or the class of an expanded clone; other rows omit it.

>TRBJ2-3|TRBV6-4|NA|NA|13
CASSGSPGDTQYF
TGTGCCAGCAGTGGGTCCCCGGGAGATACGCAGTATTTT
>TRBJ1-1|TRBV19|TRBD1|NA|14
CASRRQGAWTEAFF
TGTGCCAGTAGGCGACAGGGGGCTTGGACTGAAGCTTTCTTT
>TRBJ2-4|TRBV25-1|NA|NA|15
CASSIKRSGKNIQYF
TGTGCCAGCAGTATAAAACGTAGCGGCAAAAACATTCAGTACTTC
>TRBJ2-1|TRBV27|NA|NA|14
CASSLGLGGNEQFF
TGTGCCAGCAGTCTTGGACTAGGGGGCAATGAGCAGTTCTTC
>TRBJ2-1|TRBV7-2|TRBD2|NA|12
CASSRTASGGFF
TGTGCCAGCAGCCGTACGGCCAGCGGGGGGTTCTTC
>TRBJ1-2|TRBV6-4|NA|NA|14
CASSPTSEGSGYTF
TGTGCCAGCAGTCCTACGAGTGAGGGCAGTGGCTACACCTTC
>TRBJ2-2|TRBV7-6|TRBD1|NA|16
CASRPRTGGSTGELFF
TGTGCCAGCAGACCTCGGACAGGAGGCTCCACCGGGGAGCTGTTTTTT
>TRBJ1-1|TRBV7-3|NA|NA|14
CASSADGKGTEAFF
TGTGCCAGCAGCGCGGACGGTAAGGGCACTGAAGCTTTCTTT
>TRBJ2-3|TRBV2|NA|NA|11
CASLRRDTQYF
TGTGCCAGCCTTCGAAGGGATACGCAGTATTTT
>TRBJ2-3|TRBV5-1|TRBD1|NA|16
CASSLGRGLSTDTQYF
TGCGCCAGCAGCTTGGGAAGGGGGCTTAGCACAGATACGCAGTATTTT
>TRBJ1-2|TRBV4-1|NA|NA|15
CASSQAGASGYGYTF
TGCGCCAGCAGCCAGGCAGGGGCGTCTGGCTATGGCTACACCTTC
>TRBJ2-5|TRBV28|TRBD2|few|16
CASSPLLGGAGETQYF
TGTGCCAGCAGTCCCCTTCTCGGGGGGGCCGGAGAGACCCAGTACTTC
>TRBJ2-7|TRBV27|NA|NA|15
CASSYKSTGAYEQYF
TGTGCCAGCAGTTATAAGTCGACAGGAGCCTACGAGCAGTACTTC
>TRBJ1-6|TRBV5-8|NA|NA|13
CASSLYQNSPLHF
TGTGCCAGCAGCCTTTACCAGAATTCACCCCTCCACTTT
>TRBJ2-1|TRBV5-6|NA|NA|14
CASSLYNRVNEQFF
TGTGCCAGCAGCTTGTACAACAGGGTGAATGAGCAGTTCTTC
>TRBJ2-5|TRBV7-8|NA|few|15
CASSLVPGRQETQYF
TGTGCCAGCAGCTTAGTGCCCGGTCGCCAAGAGACCCAGTACTTC
>TRBJ1-4|TRBV18|TRBD1|NA|13
CASSGGTVEKLFF
TGTGCCAGCTCAGGGGGGACAGTCGAAAAACTGTTTTTT
>TRBJ2-4|TRBV15|NA|NA|15
CATSASVGAKNIQYF
TGTGCCACCAGCGCCTCAGTTGGAGCCAAAAACATTCAGTACTTC
>TRBJ2-3|TRBV2|NA|NA|14
CASQERGDTDTQYF
TGTGCCAGCCAAGAACGGGGAGACACAGATACGCAGTATTTT
>TRBJ1-4|TRBV6-6|NA|NA|15
CASSNSGTTNEKLFF
TGTGCCAGCAGTAATTCAGGGACTACTAATGAAAAACTGTTTTTT
>TRBJ1-6|TRBV28|TRBD1|NA|14
CASSTGGRNSPLHF
TGTGCCAGCAGTACAGGGGGCCGTAATTCACCCCTCCACTTT
>TRBJ1-2|TRBV30|NA|NA|12
CACRKANYGYTF
TGTGCCTGTCGTAAGGCAAACTATGGCTACACCTTC
>TRBJ2-7|TRBV11-2|TRBD2|NA|16
CASSLGEREKSYEQYF
TGTGCCAGCAGCTTAGGGGAGCGGGAGAAGAGTTACGAGCAGTACTTC
>TRBJ1-2|TRBV6-6|NA|NA|14
CASSYSRDVYGYTF
TGTGCCAGCAGTTACTCGAGGGACGTCTATGGCTACACCTTC
>TRBJ2-5|TRBV18|TRBD1|few|16
CASSLPGSRGLKTQYF
TGTGCCAGCTCCCTTCCTGGGAGCAGGGGGTTAAAGACCCAGTACTTC
>TRBJ2-3|TRBV5-1|NA|many|15
CASSLDWGSTDTQYF
TGCGCCAGCAGCTTGGATTGGGGATCCACAGATACGCAGTATTTT
>TRBJ1-2|TRBV6-1|NA|NA|13
CASREQIHYGYTF
TGTGCCAGCAGGGAACAGATACACTATGGCTACACCTTC
>TRBJ2-1|TRBV7-2|NA|NA|13
CASSLQRVNEQFF
TGTGCCAGCAGCTTACAGCGGGTCAATGAGCAGTTCTTC
>TRBJ2-5|TRBV12-5|NA|NA|14
CASALGAGKETQYF
TGTGCTAGTGCCCTCGGGGCGGGAAAAGAGACCCAGTACTTC
>TRBJ2-7|TRBV5-4|TRBD2|many|15
CASSLTSGRGYEQYF
TGTGCCAGCAGCTTGACTAGCGGGAGGGGGTACGAGCAGTACTTC
>TRBJ1-2|TRBV7-2|NA|few|14
CASSPPGRDDGYTF
TGTGCCAGCAGCCCGCCGGGAAGGGACGACGGCTACACCTTC
>TRBJ1-1|TRBV28|TRBD1|NA|14
CASTPGGRGTEAFF
TGTGCCAGCACCCCAGGGGGGAGGGGCACTGAAGCTTTCTTT
>TRBJ2-3|TRBV5-1|TRBD2|NA|18
CASSLVGLAGGTTDTQYF
TGCGCCAGCAGCTTGGTCGGACTAGCGGGAGGGACCACAGATACGCAGTATTTT
>TRBJ2-7|TRBV2|NA|NA|11
CASSGRVEQYF
TGTGCCAGCAGTGGCAGGGTCGAGCAGTACTTC
>TRBJ1-4|TRBV30|NA|NA|13
CAWSGARGEKLFF
TGTGCCTGGAGTGGGGCCCGAGGTGAAAAACTGTTTTTT
>TRBJ1-2|TRBV28|NA|NA|14
CASSPGQSSYGYTF
TGTGCCAGCAGTCCCGGACAGAGTTCTTATGGCTACACCTTC
>TRBJ2-4|TRBV5-6|TRBD2|once|17
CASSSWTSGTAKNIQYF
TGTGCCAGCAGCTCTTGGACTAGCGGGACAGCCAAAAACATTCAGTACTTC
>TRBJ1-5|TRBV30|NA|NA|14
CAWSEIHGQTKRHF
TGTGCCTGGAGTGAAATCCACGGACAAACCAAACGGCATTTT
>TRBJ2-3|TRBV4-3|TRBD2|NA|17
CASSQSGGGGGPDTQYF
TGCGCCAGCAGCCAGAGCGGCGGCGGGGGGGGGCCAGATACGCAGTATTTT
>TRBJ2-3|TRBV29-1|NA|once|13
CSTRGASTDTQYF
TGCAGTACCCGGGGGGCGAGCACAGATACGCAGTATTTT
>TRBJ2-7|TRBV18|TRBD2|once|14
CASSQTSGQVEQYF
TGTGCCAGCTCACAGACTAGCGGCCAAGTCGAGCAGTACTTC
>TRBJ2-2|TRBV5-1|NA|NA|16
CASSLRSGVNTGELFF
TGCGCCAGCAGCTTGCGGTCAGGGGTCAACACCGGGGAGCTGTTTTTT
>TRBJ2-2|TRBV6-5|TRBD2|NA|15
CASTRTSGITGELFF
TGTGCCAGCACCCGGACTAGCGGGATTACCGGGGAGCTGTTTTTT
>TRBJ2-1|TRBV20-1|NA|NA|10
CSFQKTEQFF
TGCAGCTTCCAGAAGACAGAGCAGTTCTTC
>TRBJ2-3|TRBV6-6|NA|NA|15
CASSYSWQRLDTQYF
TGTGCCAGCAGTTACTCGTGGCAGAGGCTAGATACGCAGTATTTT
>TRBJ2-7|TRBV10-2|TRBD2|many|16
CASSRGASGRAYEQYF
TGCGCCAGCAGTAGAGGGGCTAGCGGGAGGGCCTACGAGCAGTACTTC
>TRBJ1-2|TRBV19|NA|NA|17
CASSMALFPTTNYGYTF
TGTGCCAGTAGTATGGCACTCTTCCCGACTACTAACTATGGCTACACCTTC